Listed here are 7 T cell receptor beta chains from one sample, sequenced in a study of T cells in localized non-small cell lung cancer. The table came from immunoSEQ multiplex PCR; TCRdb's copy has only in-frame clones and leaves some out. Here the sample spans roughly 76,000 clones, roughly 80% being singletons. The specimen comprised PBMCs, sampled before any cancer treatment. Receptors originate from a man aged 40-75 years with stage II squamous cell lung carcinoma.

CDR3 loop: CASSAPLGAVNYGYTF. CDR3 coding DNA: TGTGCCAGCAGCGCCCCCCTAGGGGCGGTTAACTATGGCTACACCTTC. The chain recombines TRBV9 with TRBJ1-2; tentative D call: TRBD1 (5 bases). V gave up 3 bases and J gave up 1 base, with 16 bases separating them. CDR1 is SGDLS, CDR2 YYNGEE, per germline. The CDR3 loop spans 16 amino acids. Looking up the rest from reference TRBV9 and TRBJ1-2 gives the full variable domain: DSGVTQTPKHLITATGQRVTLRCSPRSGDLSVYWYQQSLDQGLQFLIQYYNGEERAKGNILERFSAQQFPDLHSELNLSSLELGDSALYFCASSAPLGAVNYGYTFGSGTRLTVV.

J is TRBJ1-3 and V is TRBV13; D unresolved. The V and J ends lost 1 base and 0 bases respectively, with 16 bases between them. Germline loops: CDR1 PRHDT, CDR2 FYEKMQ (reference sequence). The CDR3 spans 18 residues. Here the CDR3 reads CASSLDSYEGASGNTIYF. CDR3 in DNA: TGTGCCAGCAGCTTAGACAGCTATGAGGGCGCCTCTGGAAACACCATATATTTT. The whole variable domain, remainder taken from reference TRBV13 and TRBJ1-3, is AAGVIQSPRHLIKEKRETATLKCYPIPRHDTVYWYQQGPGQDPQFLISFYEKMQSDKGSIPDRFSAQQFSDYHSELNMSSLELGDSALYFCASSLDSYEGASGNTIYFGEGSWLTVV.

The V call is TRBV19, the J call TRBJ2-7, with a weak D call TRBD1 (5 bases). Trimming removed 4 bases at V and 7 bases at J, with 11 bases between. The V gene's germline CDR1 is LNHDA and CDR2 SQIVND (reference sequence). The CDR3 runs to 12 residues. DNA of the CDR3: TGTGCCAGTAGTAAGGCAGGGCAAGAGCAGTACTTC. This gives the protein CASSKAGQEQYF.

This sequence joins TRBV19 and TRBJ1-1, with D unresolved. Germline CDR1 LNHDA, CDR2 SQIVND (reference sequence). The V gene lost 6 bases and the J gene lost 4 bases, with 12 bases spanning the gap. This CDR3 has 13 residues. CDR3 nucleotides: TGTGCCAGTAGCGGGGTTGCGGGCACTGAAGCTTTCTTT. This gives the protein CASSGVAGTEAFF.

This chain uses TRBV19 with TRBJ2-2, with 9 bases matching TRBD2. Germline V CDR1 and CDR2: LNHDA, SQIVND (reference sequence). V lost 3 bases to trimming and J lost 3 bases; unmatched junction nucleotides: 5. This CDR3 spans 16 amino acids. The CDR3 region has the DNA TGTGCCAGTAGTATTCTAACTAGCGGGCACACCGGGGAGCTGTTTTTT. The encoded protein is CASSILTSGHTGELFF.

The CDR3 reads CASSSLTDSPLHF. CDR3 sequence (DNA): TGTGCCAGCAGTTCTCTGACAGATTCACCCCTCCACTTT. V is TRBV6-6 and J is TRBJ1-6; D is perhaps TRBD1 (5 bases). Germline lookup yields CDR1 MNHNY and CDR2 SVGAGI (reference sequence). V dropped 4 bases and J dropped 8 bases, with 9 bases sitting between them. The CDR3 length is 13 residues.

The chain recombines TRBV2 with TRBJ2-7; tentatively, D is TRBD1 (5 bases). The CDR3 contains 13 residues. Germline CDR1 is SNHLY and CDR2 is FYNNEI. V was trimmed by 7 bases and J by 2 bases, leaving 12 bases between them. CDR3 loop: CASTLVGPYEQYF. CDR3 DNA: TGTGCCAGCACCCTAGTGGGGCCCTACGAGCAGTACTTC.